One T cell receptor (beta chain) is described in this entry. Which antigen it targets is not known. The record has no base qualities; no much larger clone is one base away. Enrolling through a virtual design, the prospective study's participants ranged in age from roughly 18 to 89 years and lived across roughly 24 United States geographic areas. In the prospective study, participants were assigned to cohorts based on the clinical history participants reported in a screening survey and a study questionnaire. Recovered participants in ImmuneRACE Cohort 3 were defined as having two consecutive negative NP/OP PCR tests, clearance from a healthcare professional, or resolution of symptoms. Each participant in the prospective study had whole blood, serum and a nasopharyngeal or oropharyngeal swab collected by mobile phlebotomists. Over a 2-month period, participants in the prospective study had the option of providing additional blood draws and questionnaires. Before DNA extraction, prospective study blood samples were shipped either frozen or at room temperature.

Germline trimming: 7 bases from V, 5 bases from J; junction bases outside gene matches: 6. Inclusive of the bounding cysteine and phenylalanine, the CDR3 is 13 residues long. Only the CDR3 DNA is retained, 39 bases long and in frame from the first base. CDR1 and CDR2 (LGHNT, FRNRAP) derive from the germline V gene. TCRbeta CDR3 regions were amplified from genomic DNA using the immunoSEQ Assay, a bias-controlled multiplex PCR. In the paper's pipeline: The number of nucleated cells in each sample was estimated from the amplification of reference gene primers within the assay. To quantify the absolute abundance of each unique TCRbeta CDR3 rearrangement, sequence reads were collapsed and filtered. For each sample, productive Simpson clonality was calculated as the square root of Simpson's diversity index across productive rearrangements. As stored in TCRdb, this immuneACCESS dataset retains in-frame rearrangements with V and J assigned. A fraction of the clones does not appear; measured against another copy, unresolved V genes explain less than half of the discrepancy, and the remainder lacks a known reason. The V and J calls and clone size come from that table; D and trimming were worked out from the DNA. In all, the sample holds approximately 210,000 clones, and 70% to 90% of those were seen once. The ten largest clones take up around 8.9% of the sample.

This record comes from a study of blood T cell repertoires in COVID-19 (dated by TCRdb to 2020 to 2022). In the study overall: Samples covering the acute and convalescent phases of COVID-19 were provided by collaborators in the United States, Italy and Spain. The material from the prospective study consisted of cDNA or gDNA derived from T cells, B-cell-depleted T cells, or PBMCs. Subjects who had been exposed to COVID-19, were actively infected with it, or had recovered from it provided the deeply sampled blood TCRbeta repertoires that made up the dataset. The repertoires were released in a freely available public database intended as a resource for research on the immune response to SARS-CoV-2. The samples were drawn from the first 160 participants of the ongoing ImmuneRACE study and from roughly 1,300 subjects provided by 6 global collaborators. The sample metadata nearly always contained a de-identified subject ID, COVID-19 status, age in years and sex. Where available, HLA class I and class II types were taken from metadata supplied by the sample provider and were not determined by assay-based typing.

General findings and caveats noted by the study authors: Clinical and demographic metadata were provided uncurated, with the amount varying by source and participant.

The receptor chain draws on TRBV12-5 and TRBJ2-3, with 7 junctional bases fitting TRBD1. Sequencing was carried out using PBMCs or T cells enriched from blood (not recorded which). The TCR was taken from a woman younger than 30 who had recovered from COVID-19. The sequence in DNA is TGTGCTAGTGCCACGGGACAGAGAGATACGCAGTATTTT. This codes for CASATGQRDTQYF. Where the CDR3 stops, the reference TRBV12-5 and TRBJ2-3 genes take over; the full variable domain is DARVTQTPRHKVTEMGQEVTMRCQPILGHNTVFWYRQTMMQGLELLAYFRNRAPLDDSGMPKDRFSAEMPDATLATLKIQPSEPRDSAVYFCASATGQRDTQYFGPGTRLTVL.